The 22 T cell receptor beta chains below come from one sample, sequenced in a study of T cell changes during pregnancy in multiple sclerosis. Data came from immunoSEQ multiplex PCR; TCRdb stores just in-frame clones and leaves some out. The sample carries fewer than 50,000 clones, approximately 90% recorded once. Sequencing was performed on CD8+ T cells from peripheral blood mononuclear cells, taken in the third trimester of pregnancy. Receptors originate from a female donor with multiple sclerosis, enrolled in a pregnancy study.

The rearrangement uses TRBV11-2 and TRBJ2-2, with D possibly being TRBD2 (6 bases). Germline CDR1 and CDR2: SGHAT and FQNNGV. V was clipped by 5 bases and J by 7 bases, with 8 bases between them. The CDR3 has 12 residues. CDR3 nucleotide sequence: TGTGCCAGCAGCCGGGGGAACGGGGAGCTGTTTTTT. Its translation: CASSRGNGELFF.

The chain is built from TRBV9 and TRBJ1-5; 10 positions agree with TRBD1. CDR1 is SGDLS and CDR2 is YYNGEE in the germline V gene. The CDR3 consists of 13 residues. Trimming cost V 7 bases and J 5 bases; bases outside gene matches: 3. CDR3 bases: TGTGCCAGCGGGACAGGGGCCGATCAGCCCCAGCATTTT. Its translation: CASGTGADQPQHF.

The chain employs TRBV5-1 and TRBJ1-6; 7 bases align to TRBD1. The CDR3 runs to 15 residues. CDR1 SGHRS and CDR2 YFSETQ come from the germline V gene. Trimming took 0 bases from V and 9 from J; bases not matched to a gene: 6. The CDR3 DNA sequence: TGCGCCAGCAGCTTGGATGGAGGGGGCATTTCACCCCTCCACTTT. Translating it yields CASSLDGGGISPLHF.

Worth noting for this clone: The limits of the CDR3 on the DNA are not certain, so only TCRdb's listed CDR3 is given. The CDR3 is CASSVGSGAMYF. The chain links TRBV9 to TRBJ2-7; the D call in the table, TRBD2, was not verified against the DNA. The CDR3 is 12 residues long, ends included. Looked up from germline, CDR1 is SGDLS and CDR2 is YYNGEE.

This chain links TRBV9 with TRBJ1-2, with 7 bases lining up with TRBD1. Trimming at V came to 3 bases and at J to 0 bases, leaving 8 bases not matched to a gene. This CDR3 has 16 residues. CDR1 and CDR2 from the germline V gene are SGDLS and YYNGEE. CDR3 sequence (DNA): TGTGCCAGCAGCGCGCTTAGGGACAGTCCTAACTATGGCTACACCTTC. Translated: CASSALRDSPNYGYTF.

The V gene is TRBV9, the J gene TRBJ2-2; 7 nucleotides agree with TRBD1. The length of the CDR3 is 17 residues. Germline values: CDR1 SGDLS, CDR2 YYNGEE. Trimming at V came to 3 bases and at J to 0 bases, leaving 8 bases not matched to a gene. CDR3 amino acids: CASSDDRVNANTGELFF. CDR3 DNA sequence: TGTGCCAGCAGCGACGACAGGGTTAATGCGAACACCGGGGAGCTGTTTTTT.

CDR3 protein: CASSPGVAAGDEQFF. CDR3 in DNA: TGTGCCAGCAGTCCCGGGGTAGCTGCTGGCGATGAGCAGTTCTTC. This chain links TRBV6-5 with TRBJ2-1; possible D gene TRBD2, 5 bases. V lost 5 bases and J 8 bases, leaving 19 bases between the germline ends. Germline values: CDR1 MNHEY, CDR2 SVGAGI. The length of the CDR3 is 15 residues.

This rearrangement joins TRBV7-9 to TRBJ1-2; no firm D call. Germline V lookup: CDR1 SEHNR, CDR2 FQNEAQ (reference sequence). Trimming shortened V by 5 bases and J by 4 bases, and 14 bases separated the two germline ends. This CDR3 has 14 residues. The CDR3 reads CASSPILDFYGYTF. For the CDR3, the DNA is TGTGCCAGCAGCCCCATTTTAGACTTCTATGGCTACACCTTC.

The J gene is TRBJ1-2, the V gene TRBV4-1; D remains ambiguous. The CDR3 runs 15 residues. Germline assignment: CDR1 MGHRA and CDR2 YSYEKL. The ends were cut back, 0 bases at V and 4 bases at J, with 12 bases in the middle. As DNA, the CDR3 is TGCGCCAGCAGCCAAGATAGAGGAAGGTTCTATGGCTACACCTTC. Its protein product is CASSQDRGRFYGYTF.

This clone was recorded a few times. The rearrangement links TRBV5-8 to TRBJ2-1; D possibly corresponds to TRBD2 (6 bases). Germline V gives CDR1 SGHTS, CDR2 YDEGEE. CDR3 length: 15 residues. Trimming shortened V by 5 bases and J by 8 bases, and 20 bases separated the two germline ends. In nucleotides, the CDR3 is TGTGCCAGCAGTTATCCTCGGGGCGGGGCGTATGAGCAGTTCTTC. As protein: CASSYPRGGAYEQFF.

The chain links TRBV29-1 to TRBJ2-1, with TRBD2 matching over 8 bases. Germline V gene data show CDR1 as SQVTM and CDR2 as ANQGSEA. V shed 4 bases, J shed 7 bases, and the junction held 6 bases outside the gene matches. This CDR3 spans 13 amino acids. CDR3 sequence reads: CSVGRRGANEQFF. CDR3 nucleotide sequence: TGCAGCGTTGGGAGGCGGGGGGCAAATGAGCAGTTCTTC.

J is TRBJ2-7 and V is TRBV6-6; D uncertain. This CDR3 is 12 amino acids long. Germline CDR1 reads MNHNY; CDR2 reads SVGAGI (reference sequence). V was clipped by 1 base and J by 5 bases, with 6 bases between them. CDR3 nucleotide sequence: TGTGCCAGCAGTTACTTCATCCACGAGCAGTACTTC. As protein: CASSYFIHEQYF.

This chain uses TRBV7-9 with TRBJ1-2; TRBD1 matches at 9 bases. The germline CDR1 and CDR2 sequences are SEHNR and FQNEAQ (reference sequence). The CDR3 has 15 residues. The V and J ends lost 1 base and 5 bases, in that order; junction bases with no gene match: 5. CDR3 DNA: TGTGCCAGCAGCTTAGGGACAGGGGTTCCATATGGCTACACCTTC. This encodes CASSLGTGVPYGYTF.

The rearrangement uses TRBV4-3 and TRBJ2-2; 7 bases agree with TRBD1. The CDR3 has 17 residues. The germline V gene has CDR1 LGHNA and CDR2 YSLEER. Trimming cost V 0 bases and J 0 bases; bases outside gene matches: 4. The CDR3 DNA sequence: TGCGCCAGCAGCCAAGACGCCGGGACAGCGAACACCGGGGAGCTGTTTTTT. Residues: CASSQDAGTANTGELFF.

For the CDR3, the DNA is TGTGCCAGCAGCTTAATAGGGGGAGCCGGAGGGACCCAGTACTTC. Amino acid sequence: CASSLIGGAGGTQYF. The rearrangement links TRBV7-3 to TRBJ2-5; D possibly corresponds to TRBD1 (6 bases). There are 15 residues in the CDR3. Germline V gene data show CDR1 as SGHTA and CDR2 as FQGTGA. V was trimmed by 1 base and J by 7 bases, leaving 16 bases between them. Looking up the rest from reference TRBV7-3 and TRBJ2-5 gives the full variable domain: GAGVSQTPSNKVTEKGKYVELRCDPISGHTALYWYRQSLGQGPEFLIYFQGTGAADDSGLPNDRFFAVRPEGSVSTLKIQRTERGDSAVYLCASSLIGGAGGTQYFGPGTRLLVL.

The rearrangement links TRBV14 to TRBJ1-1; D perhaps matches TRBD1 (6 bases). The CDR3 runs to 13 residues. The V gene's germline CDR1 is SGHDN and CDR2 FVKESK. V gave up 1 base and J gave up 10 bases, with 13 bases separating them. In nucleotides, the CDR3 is TGTGCCAGCAGCCAAGCGGGGGGGGCTGGAGCTTTCTTT. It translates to CASSQAGGAGAFF.

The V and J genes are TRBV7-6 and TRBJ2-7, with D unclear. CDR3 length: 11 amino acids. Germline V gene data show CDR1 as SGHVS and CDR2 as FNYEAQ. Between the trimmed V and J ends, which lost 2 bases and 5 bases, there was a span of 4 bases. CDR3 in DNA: TGTGCCAGCAGCTTACAGAACGAGCAGTACTTC. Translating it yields CASSLQNEQYF. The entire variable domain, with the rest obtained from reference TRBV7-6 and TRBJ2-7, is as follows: GAGVSQSPRYKVTKRGQDVALRCDPISGHVSLYWYRQALGQGPEFLTYFNYEAQQDKSGLPNDRFSAERPEGSISTLTIQRTEQRDSAMYRCASSLQNEQYFGPGTRLTVT.

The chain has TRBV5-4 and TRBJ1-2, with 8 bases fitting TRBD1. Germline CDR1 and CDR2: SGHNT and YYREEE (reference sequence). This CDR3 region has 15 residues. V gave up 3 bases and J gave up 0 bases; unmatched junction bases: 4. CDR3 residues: CASSSGQATNYGYTF. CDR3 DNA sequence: TGTGCCAGCAGCTCGGGACAGGCCACTAACTATGGCTACACCTTC.

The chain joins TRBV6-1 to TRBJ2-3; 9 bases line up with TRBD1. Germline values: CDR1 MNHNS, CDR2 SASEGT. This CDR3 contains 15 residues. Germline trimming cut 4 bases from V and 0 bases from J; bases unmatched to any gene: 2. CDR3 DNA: TGTGCCAGCAGTGTGGACAGGGGAAGCACAGATACGCAGTATTTT. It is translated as CASSVDRGSTDTQYF.

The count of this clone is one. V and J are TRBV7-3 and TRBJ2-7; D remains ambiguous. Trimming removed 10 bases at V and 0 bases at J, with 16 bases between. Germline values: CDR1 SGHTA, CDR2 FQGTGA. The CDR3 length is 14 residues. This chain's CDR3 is CATSPRHPSYEQYF. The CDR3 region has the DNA TGTGCCACCTCCCCGAGGCATCCCTCCTACGAGCAGTACTTC.

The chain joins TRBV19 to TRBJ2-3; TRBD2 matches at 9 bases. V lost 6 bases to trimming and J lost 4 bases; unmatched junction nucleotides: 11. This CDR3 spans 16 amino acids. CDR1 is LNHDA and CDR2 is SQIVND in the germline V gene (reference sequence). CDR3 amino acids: CASSKIPGGGADTQYF. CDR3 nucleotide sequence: TGTGCCAGTAGCAAAATCCCGGGCGGGGGGGCAGATACGCAGTATTTT.

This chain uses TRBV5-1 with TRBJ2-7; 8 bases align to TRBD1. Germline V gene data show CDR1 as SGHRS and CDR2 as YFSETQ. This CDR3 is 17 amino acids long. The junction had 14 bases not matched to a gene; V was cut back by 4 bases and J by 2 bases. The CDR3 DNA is TGCGCCAGCAGCCTCCACTCCCGGACAGGGTCGGCCTACGAGCAGTACTTC. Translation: CASSLHSRTGSAYEQYF. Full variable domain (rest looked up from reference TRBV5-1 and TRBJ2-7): KAGVTQTPRYLIKTRGQQVTLSCSPISGHRSVSWYQQTPGQGLQFLFEYFSETQRNKGNFPGRFSGRQFSNSRSEMNVSTLELGDSALYLCASSLHSRTGSAYEQYFGPGTRLTVT.